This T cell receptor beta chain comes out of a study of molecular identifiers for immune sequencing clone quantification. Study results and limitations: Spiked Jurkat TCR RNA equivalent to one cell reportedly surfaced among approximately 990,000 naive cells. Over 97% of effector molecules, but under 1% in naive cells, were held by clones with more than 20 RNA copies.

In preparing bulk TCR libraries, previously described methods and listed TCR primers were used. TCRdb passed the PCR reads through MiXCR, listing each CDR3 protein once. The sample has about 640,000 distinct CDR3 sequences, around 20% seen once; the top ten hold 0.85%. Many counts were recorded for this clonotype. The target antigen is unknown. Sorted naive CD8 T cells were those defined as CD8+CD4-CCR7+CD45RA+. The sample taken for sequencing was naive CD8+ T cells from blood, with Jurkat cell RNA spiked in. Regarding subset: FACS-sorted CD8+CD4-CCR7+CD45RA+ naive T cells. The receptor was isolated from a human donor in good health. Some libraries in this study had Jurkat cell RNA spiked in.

In DNA, the CDR3 is TGCGCCAGCCTCCCGGGGACAAGCTCTGGGGCCAACGTCCTGACTTTC. Protein product: CASLPGTSSGANVLTF. The chain couples TRBV5-1 to TRBJ2-6, with a possible D match to TRBD1 (6 bases). Germline-derived CDR1 and CDR2 are SGHRS and YFSETQ. The CDR3 totals 16 residues. V was pared by 7 bases and J by 0 bases, with 14 bases between.